The table lists the clone carrying this TCR beta chain with a few counts. Antigen specificity is unknown. The sample belongs to a study of a mutant IDH1 vaccine in newly diagnosed glioma. On the study more broadly: Patients were started on vaccination 4-6 weeks after radiotherapy alone, or with temozolomide cycles.

Time point in this sample: week 23, last vaccination. Doses of 300 ug of mutant IDH1 20-mer peptide were given with topical imiquimod. CDR1 is SNHLY and CDR2 is FYNNEI in the germline V gene. V was trimmed by 3 bases and J by 10 bases, leaving 13 bases between them. The CDR3 extends over 13 amino acids. Method: immunoSEQ multiplex PCR; TCRdb's copy keeps in-frame clones and lacks some. The data show around 60,000 clones, about 85% seen once. The origin of this receptor is a man aged 30-40 years with glioma. This chain joins TRBV2 and TRBJ1-5; D is ambiguous. The sequencing used PBMCs, collected from a glioma patient whose treatment included an IDH1 peptide vaccine. CDR3 loop: CASSDVLESPQHF. The CDR3 bases are TGTGCCAGCAGTGACGTCCTAGAGAGTCCCCAGCATTTT.